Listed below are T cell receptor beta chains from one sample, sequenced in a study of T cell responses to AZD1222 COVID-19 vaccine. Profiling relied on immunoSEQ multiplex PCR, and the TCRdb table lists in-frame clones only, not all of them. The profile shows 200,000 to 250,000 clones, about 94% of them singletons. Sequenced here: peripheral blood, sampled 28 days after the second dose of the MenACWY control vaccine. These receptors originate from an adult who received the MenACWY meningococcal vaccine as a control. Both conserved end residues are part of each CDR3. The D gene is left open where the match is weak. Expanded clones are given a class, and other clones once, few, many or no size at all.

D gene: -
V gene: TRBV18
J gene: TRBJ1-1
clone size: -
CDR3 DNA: TGTGCCAGCTCACCAAGGATAGAGATGGTGCACACTGAAGCTTTCTTT
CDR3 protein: CASSPRIEMVHTEAFF

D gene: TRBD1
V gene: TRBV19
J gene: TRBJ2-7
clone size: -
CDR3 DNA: TGTGCCAGTAGTATAGGAGTGGGGACAGGGGGCGATGAGCAGTACTTC
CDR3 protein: CASSIGVGTGGDEQYF

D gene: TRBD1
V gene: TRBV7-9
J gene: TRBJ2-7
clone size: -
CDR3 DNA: TGTGCCAGCAGCTCCGACAGGGGATCTTACGAGCAGTACTTC
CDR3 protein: CASSSDRGSYEQYF

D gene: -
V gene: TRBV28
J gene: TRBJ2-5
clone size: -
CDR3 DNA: TGTGCCAGCAGTTCCGGGTCTGTAGAGACCCAGTACTTC
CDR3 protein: CASSSGSVETQYF

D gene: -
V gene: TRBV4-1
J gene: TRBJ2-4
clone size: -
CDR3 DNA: TGCGCCAGCAGCCAATCTAGGACAGTCCTAGCCAAAAACATTCAGTACTTC
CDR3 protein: CASSQSRTVLAKNIQYF

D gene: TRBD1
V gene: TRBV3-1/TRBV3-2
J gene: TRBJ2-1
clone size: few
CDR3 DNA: TGTGCCAGCAGCCCCGGGACAGGGAGTATTGTGCAGTTCTTC
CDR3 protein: CASSPGTGSIVQFF

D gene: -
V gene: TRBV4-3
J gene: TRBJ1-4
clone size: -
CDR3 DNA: TGCGCCAGCAGCCCTAGGACTGAGACTAATGAAAAACTGTTTTTT
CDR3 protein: CASSPRTETNEKLFF

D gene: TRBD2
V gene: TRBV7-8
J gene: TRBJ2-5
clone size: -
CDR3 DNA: TGTGCCAGCAGCTTAGGGGGGAGCGGGAGGGCCCGGGAGACCCAGTACTTC
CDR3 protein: CASSLGGSGRARETQYF

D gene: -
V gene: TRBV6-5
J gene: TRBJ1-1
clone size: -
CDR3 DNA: TGTGCCAGCAGTTACGCCGGGGGCTTCACTGAAGCTTTCTTT
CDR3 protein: CASSYAGGFTEAFF

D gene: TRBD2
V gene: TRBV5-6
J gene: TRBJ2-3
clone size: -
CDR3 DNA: TGTGCCAGCAGCTTGGATCTAGCGGGGGGAACTAGCACAGATACGCAGTATTTT
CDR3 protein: CASSLDLAGGTSTDTQYF

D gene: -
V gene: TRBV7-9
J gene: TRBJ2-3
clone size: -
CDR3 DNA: TGTGCCAGCAGCTTGGGACAAAGCACAGATACGCAGTATTTT
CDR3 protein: CASSLGQSTDTQYF

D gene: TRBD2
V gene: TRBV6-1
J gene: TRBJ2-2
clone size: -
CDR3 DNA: TGTGCCAGCAGTGCTCTTGGTGGGGGGGGCACCGGGGAGCTGTTTTTT
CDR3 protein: CASSALGGGGTGELFF

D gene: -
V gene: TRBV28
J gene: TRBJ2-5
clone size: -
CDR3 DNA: TGTGCCAGCAGTTGGGACCGCCAAGAGACCCAGTACTTC
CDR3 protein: CASSWDRQETQYF

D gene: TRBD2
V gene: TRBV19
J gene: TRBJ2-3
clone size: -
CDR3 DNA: TGTGCCAGTAGTAGACTAGCGGACGGGGATACGCAGTATTTT
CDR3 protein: CASSRLADGDTQYF

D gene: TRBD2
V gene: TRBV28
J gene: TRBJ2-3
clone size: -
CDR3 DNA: TGTGCCAGCAGTTTCCCCCAGATACTAGCGGGAAGAGACACAGATACGCAGTATTTT
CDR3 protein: CASSFPQILAGRDTDTQYF

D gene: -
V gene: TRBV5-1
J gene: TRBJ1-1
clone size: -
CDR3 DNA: TGCGCCAGCAGCTTTGGGGCTGAAGCTTTCTTT
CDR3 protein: CASSFGAEAFF

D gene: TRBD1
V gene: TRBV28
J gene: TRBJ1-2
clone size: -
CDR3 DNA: TGTGCCAGCAGTCCTGGACAGGGAAACGGCTACACCTTC
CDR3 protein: CASSPGQGNGYTF

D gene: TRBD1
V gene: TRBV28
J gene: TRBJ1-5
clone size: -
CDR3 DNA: TGTGCCAGCAGCTCCGGGACAGCAAATCAGCCCCAGCATTTT
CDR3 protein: CASSSGTANQPQHF

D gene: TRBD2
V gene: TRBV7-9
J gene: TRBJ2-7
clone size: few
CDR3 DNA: TGTGCCAGCAGCTTACCGGGAGGGGGAGGCGAGCAGTACTTC
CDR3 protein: CASSLPGGGGEQYF

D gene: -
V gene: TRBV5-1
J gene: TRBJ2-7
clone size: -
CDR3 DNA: TGCGCCAGCAGCTTGGCCGGGTCCTTTCCCTACGAGCAGTACTTC
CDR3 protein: CASSLAGSFPYEQYF

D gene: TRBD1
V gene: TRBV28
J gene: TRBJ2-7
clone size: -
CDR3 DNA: TGTGCCAGCAACCCGGGACAGGGCCCGGGAGAGCAGTACTTC
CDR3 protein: CASNPGQGPGEQYF

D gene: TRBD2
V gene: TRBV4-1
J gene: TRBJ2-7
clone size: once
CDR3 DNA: TGCGCCAGCAGCCAAGATTCAACTAGCGCGACCTACGAGCAGTACTTC
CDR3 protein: CASSQDSTSATYEQYF

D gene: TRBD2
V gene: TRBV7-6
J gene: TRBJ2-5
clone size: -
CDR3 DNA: TGTGCCAGCAGCTTACGCCTACCTAGCGGCCAAGAGACCCAGTACTTC
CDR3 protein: CASSLRLPSGQETQYF

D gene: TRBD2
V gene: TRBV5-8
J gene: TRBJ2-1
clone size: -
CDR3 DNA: TGTGCCAGCGGCTGGTATAGCGGGGACAATGAGCAGTTCTTC
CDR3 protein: CASGWYSGDNEQFF

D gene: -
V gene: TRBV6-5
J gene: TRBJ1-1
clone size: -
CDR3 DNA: TGTGCCAGCAGTCTCGGGGGCCCCACCGGGCGAGCTTTCTTT
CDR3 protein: CASSLGGPTGRAFF

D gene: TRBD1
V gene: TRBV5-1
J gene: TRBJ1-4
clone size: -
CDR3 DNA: TGCGCCAGCAGCCCCGGACAGGGGGCGGACGAAAAACTGTTTTTT
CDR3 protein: CASSPGQGADEKLFF

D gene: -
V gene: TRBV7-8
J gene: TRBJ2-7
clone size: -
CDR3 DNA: TGTGCCAGCAGCACCCTAGACAGGAGGGGGGACGAGCAGTACTTC
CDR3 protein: CASSTLDRRGDEQYF

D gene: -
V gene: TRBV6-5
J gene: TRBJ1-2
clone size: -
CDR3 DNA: TGTGCCAGCAGACTACAGGGTGGGACTGGCTACACCTTC
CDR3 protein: CASRLQGGTGYTF

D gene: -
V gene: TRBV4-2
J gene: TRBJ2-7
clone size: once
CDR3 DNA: TGTGCCAGCAGCCAGGTACCAGGGCTACCCTCCTACGAGCAGTACTTC
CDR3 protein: CASSQVPGLPSYEQYF

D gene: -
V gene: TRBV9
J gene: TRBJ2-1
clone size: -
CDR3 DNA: TGTGCCAGCAGTTATACTCCCGGGGCGAGCTCCTACAATGAGCAGTTCTTC
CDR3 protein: CASSYTPGASSYNEQFF

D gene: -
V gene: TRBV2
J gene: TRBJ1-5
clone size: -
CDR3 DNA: TGTGCCAGCAGTGACAGTCCGGGGGGTCAGCCCCAGCATTTT
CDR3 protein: CASSDSPGGQPQHF

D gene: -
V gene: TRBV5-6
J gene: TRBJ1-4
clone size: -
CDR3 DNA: TGTGCCAGCAGCTTCTTGCAGTATAATGAAAAACTGTTTTTT
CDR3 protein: CASSFLQYNEKLFF